This record looks at one TCR beta chain sequence and its context. Measured with immunoSEQ multiplex PCR; TCRdb has only the in-frame clones, and not every one. The sample comprises approximately 80,000 clones, about 91% of which are singletons, and 0.25% rests with the top ten. The CDR3 loop spans 14 amino acids. The V and J ends lost 1 base and 3 bases, in that order; junction bases with no gene match: 1. Per germline, CDR1 SGHRS and CDR2 YFSETQ. The sample comes from a study of technical replicates of blood from several donors. The sample consisted of T cells isolated from PBMCs. The genes are TRBV5-1 and TRBJ2-5, with 9 bases aligning to TRBD2. This clonotype originated in a human donor in good health. CDR3 bases: TGCGCCAGCAGCTTGCCTAGCGGGAAAGAGACCCAGTACTTC. Amino acids: CASSLPSGKETQYF. The whole variable domain, remainder taken from reference TRBV5-1 and TRBJ2-5, is KAGVTQTPRYLIKTRGQQVTLSCSPISGHRSVSWYQQTPGQGLQFLFEYFSETQRNKGNFPGRFSGRQFSNSRSEMNVSTLELGDSALYLCASSLPSGKETQYFGPGTRLLVL.